The rows below give T cell receptor beta chains drawn from one sample of a study of T cell responses to AZD1222 COVID-19 vaccine. The data were produced by immunoSEQ multiplex PCR, yet TCRdb's version contains in-frame clones alone and is incomplete. The profile shows 95,000 to 150,000 clones, about nine tenths of them singletons. Sequencing was performed on peripheral blood, taken 28 days after the second AZD1222 dose. Every receptor here comes from an adult who received the AZD1222 COVID-19 vaccine. The conserved cysteine and the conserved F or W are not part of the CDR3 here.

>11|TRBV7-2
ASSQGVNTEAF
>12|TRBV7-6
ASSPTGHRQPQH
>18|TRBV13
ASSLGLSLPGRGVADTQY
>13|TRBV5-8
ASSWGASRRGTQY
>12|TRBV9
ASSVEVGRAEQF
>12|TRBV5-1
ASSEGGQGNGYT
>14|TRBV6-5
ASSYQTGTGGNEQF
>12|TRBV7-6
ASSHGAGAWEQY
>12|TRBV2
ASTQGRTGNTIY
>12|TRBV5-1
ASSLDRGNTEAF
>13|TRBV6-5
ASAANRGGNQPQH
>14|TRBV6-2/TRBV6-3
ASSSYRFASTDTQY
>11|TRBV11-2
ASAEQNTGELF
>11|TRBV9
ASSPDAYYGYT
>18|TRBV21-1
ATEETPTPERRNPPYEQY
>13|TRBV5-4
ASIDRGHDTGELF
>15|TRBV4-2
ASSRGLAGAPNNEQF
>16|TRBV15
ATSRAPGGGRGTGELF
>14|TRBV7-8
ASSLVASGNTGELF
>14|TRBV4-3
ASSQDFSGGRNEQF
>11|TRBV12-3/TRBV12-4
ASSRGTDNEQF
>14|TRBV7-3
ASSLPGQINTGELF
>11|TRBV6-1
ASSDRDSLEAF
>13|TRBV5-4
ASSLVAREQETQY
>11|TRBV19
ASSSRDTYGYT
>13|TRBV7-8
ASSLAGGISEKLF